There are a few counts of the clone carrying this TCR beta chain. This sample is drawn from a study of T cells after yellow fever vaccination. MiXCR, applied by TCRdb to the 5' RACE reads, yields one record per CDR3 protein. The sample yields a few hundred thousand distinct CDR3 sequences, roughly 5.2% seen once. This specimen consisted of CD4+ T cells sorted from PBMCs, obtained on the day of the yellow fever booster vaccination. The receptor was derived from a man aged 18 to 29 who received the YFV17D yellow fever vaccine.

The chain's CDR3 is CASSLTSGVQETQYF. Here the CDR3 DNA reads TGTGCCAGCAGCTTGACTAGCGGGGTCCAAGAGACCCAGTACTTC. The J gene is TRBJ2-5, the V gene TRBV7-2, with 11 bases fitting TRBD2. The CDR3 has 15 amino acids. V lost 3 bases to trimming and J lost 1 base; unmatched junction nucleotides: 1. CDR1 and CDR2 from the germline V gene are SGHTA and FQGNSA.